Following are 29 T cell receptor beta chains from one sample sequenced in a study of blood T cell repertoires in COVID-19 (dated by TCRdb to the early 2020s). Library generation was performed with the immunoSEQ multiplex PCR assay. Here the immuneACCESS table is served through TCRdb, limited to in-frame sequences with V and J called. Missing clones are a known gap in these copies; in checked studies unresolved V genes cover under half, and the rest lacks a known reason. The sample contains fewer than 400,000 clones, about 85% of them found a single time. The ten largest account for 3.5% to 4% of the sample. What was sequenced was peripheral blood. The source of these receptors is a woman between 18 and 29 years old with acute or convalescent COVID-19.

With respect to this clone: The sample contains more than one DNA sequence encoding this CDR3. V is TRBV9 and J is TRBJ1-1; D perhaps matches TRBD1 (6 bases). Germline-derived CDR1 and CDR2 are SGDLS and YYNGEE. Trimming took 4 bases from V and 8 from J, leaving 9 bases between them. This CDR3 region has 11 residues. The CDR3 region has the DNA TGTGCCAGCAGCTCCGGGACAGAAGCTTTCTTT. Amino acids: CASSSGTEAFF.

The CDR3 bases are TGCAGCGTTTCGGACGCCCGTCTAGCGGGATACTACAATGAGCAGTTCTTC. It encodes CSVSDARLAGYYNEQFF. The chain couples TRBV29-1 to TRBJ2-1; TRBD2 agrees at 9 bases. The junction had 14 bases not matched to a gene; V was cut back by 5 bases and J by 3 bases. Germline V gene lookup returns CDR1 SQVTM and CDR2 ANQGSEA. The length of the CDR3 is 17 residues.

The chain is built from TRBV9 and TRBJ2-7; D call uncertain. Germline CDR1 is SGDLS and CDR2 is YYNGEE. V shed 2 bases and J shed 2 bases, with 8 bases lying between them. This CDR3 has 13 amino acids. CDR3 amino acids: CASSVESAYEQYF. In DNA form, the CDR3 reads TGTGCCAGCAGCGTGGAGTCAGCCTACGAGCAGTACTTC.

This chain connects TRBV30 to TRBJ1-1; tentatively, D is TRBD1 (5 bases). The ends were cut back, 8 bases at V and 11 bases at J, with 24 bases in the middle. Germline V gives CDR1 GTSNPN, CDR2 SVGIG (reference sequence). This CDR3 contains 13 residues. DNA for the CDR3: TGTGCCGGGTGGGGCAGGGTCGAAATTGCGGCTTTCTTT. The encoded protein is CAGWGRVEIAAFF.

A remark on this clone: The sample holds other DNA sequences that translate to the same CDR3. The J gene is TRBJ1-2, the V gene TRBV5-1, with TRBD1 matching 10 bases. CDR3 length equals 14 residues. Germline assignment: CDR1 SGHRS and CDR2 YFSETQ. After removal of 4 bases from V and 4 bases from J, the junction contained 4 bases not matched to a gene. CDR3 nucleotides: TGCGCCAGCAGCCCAGGACAGGGGGGCTATGGCTACACCTTC. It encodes CASSPGQGGYGYTF.

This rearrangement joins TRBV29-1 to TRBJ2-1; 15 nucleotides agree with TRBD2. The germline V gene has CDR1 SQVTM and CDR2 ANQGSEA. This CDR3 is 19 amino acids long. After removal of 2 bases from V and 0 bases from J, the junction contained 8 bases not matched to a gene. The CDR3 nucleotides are TGCAGCGTTGAATCCGGGACTAGCGGGAGGCCGAGCTCCTACAATGAGCAGTTCTTC. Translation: CSVESGTSGRPSSYNEQFF.

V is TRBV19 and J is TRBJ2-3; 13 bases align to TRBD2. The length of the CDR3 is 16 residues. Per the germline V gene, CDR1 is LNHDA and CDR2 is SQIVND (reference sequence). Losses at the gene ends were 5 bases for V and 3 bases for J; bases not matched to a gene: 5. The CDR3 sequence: CASSATSGGGTDTQYF. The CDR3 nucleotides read TGTGCCAGTAGTGCCACTAGCGGGGGGGGGACAGATACGCAGTATTTT. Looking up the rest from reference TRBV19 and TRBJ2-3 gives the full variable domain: DGGITQSPKYLFRKEGQNVTLSCEQNLNHDAMYWYRQDPGQGLRLIYYSQIVNDFQKGDIAEGYSVSREKKESFPLTVTSAQKNPTAFYLCASSATSGGGTDTQYFGPGTRLTVL.

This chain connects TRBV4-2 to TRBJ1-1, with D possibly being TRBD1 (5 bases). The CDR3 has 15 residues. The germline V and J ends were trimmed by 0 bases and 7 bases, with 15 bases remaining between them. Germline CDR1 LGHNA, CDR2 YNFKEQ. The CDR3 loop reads CASSQESAGLYEAFF. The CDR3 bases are TGTGCCAGCAGCCAAGAGTCGGCAGGGTTGTATGAAGCTTTCTTT.

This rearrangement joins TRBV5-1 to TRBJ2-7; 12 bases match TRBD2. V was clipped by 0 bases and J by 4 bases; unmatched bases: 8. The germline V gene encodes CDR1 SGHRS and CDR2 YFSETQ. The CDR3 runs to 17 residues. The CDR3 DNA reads TGCGCCAGCAGCTTGGGACAAAGGACTAGCGGGACTTACGAGCAGTACTTC. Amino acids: CASSLGQRTSGTYEQYF. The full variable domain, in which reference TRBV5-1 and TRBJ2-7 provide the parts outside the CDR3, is KAGVTQTPRYLIKTRGQQVTLSCSPISGHRSVSWYQQTPGQGLQFLFEYFSETQRNKGNFPGRFSGRQFSNSRSEMNVSTLELGDSALYLCASSLGQRTSGTYEQYFGPGTRLTVT.

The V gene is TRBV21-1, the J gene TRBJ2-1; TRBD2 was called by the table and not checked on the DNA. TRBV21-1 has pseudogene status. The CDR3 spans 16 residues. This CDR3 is CASRVRDGHSYNEQFF. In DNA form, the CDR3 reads TGTGCCAGCCGGGTGCGGGACGGCCACTCCTACAATGAGCAGTTCTTC.

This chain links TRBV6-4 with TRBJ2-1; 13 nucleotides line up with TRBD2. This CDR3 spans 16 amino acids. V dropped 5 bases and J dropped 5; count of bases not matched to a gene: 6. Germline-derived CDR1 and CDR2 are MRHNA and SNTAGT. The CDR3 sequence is CASSKLAGGQNNEQFF. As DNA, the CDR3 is TGTGCCAGCAGTAAACTAGCGGGGGGGCAAAACAATGAGCAGTTCTTC.

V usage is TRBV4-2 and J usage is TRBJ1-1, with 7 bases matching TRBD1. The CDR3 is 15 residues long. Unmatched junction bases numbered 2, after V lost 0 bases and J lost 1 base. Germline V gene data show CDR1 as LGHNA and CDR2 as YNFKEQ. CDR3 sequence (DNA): TGTGCCAGCAGCCAAGAGAGGACAGGGAACACTGAAGCTTTCTTT. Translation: CASSQERTGNTEAFF.

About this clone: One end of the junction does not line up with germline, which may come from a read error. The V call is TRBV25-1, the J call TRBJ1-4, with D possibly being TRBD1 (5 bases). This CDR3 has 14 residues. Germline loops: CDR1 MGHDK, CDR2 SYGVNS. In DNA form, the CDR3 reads TGTGCCAGCAGTGAGGACACATCTAACGAAAAACTGTTTTTT. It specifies CASSEDTSNEKLFF.

The CDR3 loop is CASSLPGGSNQPQHF. As DNA, the CDR3 is TGTGCCAGCAGCCTGCCAGGGGGAAGCAATCAGCCCCAGCATTTT. This chain uses TRBV7-9 with TRBJ1-5, with 7 bases that match TRBD1. CDR1 is SEHNR, CDR2 FQNEAQ, per germline (reference sequence). J lost 1 base, V lost 5 bases, and 5 bases had no gene match. The CDR3 extends over 15 amino acids.

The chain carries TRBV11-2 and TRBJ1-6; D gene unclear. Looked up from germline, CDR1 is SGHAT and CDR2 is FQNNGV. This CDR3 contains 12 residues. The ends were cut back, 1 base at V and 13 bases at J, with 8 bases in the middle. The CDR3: CASSLVASPLHF. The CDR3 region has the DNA TGTGCCAGCAGCTTAGTGGCCTCGCCCCTCCACTTT.

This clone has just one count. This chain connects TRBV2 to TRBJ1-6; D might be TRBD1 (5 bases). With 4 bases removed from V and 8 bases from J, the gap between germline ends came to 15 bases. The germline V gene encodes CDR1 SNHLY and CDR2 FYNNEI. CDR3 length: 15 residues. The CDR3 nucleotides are TGTGCCAGCAGTGTAGACAGACTGATTTATTCACCCCTCCACTTT. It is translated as CASSVDRLIYSPLHF. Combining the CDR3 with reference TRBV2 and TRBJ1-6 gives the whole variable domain EPEVTQTPSHQVTQMGQEVILRCVPISNHLYFYWYRQILGQKVEFLVSFYNNEISEKSEIFDDQFSVERPDGSNFTLKIRSTKLEDSAMYFCASSVDRLIYSPLHFGNGTRLTVT.

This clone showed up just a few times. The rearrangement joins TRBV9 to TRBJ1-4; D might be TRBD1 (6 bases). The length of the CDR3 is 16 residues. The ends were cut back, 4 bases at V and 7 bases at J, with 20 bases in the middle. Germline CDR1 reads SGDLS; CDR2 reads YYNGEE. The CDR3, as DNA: TGTGCCAGCAGCCCAGAGGGAGGGGGGCCGAGTGAAAAACTGTTTTTT. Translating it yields CASSPEGGGPSEKLFF.

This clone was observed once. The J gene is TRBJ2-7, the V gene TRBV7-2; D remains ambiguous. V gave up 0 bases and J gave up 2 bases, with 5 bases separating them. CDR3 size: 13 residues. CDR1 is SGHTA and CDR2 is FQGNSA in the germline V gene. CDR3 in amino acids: CASSLAGTYEQYF. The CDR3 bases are TGTGCCAGCAGCTTAGCGGGCACCTACGAGCAGTACTTC.

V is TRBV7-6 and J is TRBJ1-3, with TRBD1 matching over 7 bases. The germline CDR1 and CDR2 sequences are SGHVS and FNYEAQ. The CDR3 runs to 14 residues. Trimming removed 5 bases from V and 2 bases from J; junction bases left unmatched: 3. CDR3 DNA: TGTGCCAGCAGCGAGGGGGCGGCTGGAAACACCATATATTTT. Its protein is CASSEGAAGNTIYF.

Written as DNA, the CDR3 is TGTGCCAGCAGCCAAGTACAGAAGACCTACGAGCAGTACTTC. Encoded protein: CASSQVQKTYEQYF. The chain is built from TRBV3-1 (or the pseudogene TRBV3-2) and TRBJ2-7, with unresolved D. V lost 1 base and J lost 2, with 9 bases in between. Germline CDR1 LGHDT, CDR2 YNNKEL (reference sequence). The CDR3 is made up of 14 amino acids.

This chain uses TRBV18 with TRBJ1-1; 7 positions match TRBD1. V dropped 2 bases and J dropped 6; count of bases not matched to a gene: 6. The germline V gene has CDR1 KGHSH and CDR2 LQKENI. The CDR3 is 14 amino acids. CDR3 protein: CASSPDRAVSEAFF. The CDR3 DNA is TGTGCCAGCTCACCAGACAGGGCTGTCTCTGAAGCTTTCTTT.

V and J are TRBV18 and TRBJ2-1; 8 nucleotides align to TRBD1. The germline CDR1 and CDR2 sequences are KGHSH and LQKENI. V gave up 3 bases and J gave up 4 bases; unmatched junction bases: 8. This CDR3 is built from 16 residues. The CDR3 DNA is TGTGCCAGCTCACCTCCATTACAGGGGGAGTACAATGAGCAGTTCTTC. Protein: CASSPPLQGEYNEQFF.

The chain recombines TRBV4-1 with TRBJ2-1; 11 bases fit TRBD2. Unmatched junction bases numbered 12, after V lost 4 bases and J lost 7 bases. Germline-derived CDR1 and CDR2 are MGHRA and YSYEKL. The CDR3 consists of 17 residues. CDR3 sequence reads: CASSPYGLAGEGNEQFF. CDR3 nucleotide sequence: TGCGCCAGCAGCCCCTATGGACTAGCGGGTGAGGGGAATGAGCAGTTCTTC.

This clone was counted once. Written as DNA, the CDR3 is TGTGCCAGCAGCTTGGTCCGCAGGGGATTTGACGAGCAGTACTTC. Encoded protein: CASSLVRRGFDEQYF. The chain has TRBV5-6 and TRBJ2-7; TRBD1 might be the D (6 bases). The CDR3 sequence is 15 residues long. V dropped 0 bases and J dropped 5 bases, with 15 bases sitting between them. The germline V gene encodes CDR1 SGHDT and CDR2 YYEEEE.

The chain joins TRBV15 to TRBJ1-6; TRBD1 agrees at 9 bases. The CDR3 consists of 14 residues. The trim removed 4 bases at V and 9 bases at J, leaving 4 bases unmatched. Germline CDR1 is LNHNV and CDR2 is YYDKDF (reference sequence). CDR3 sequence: CATSTGTGFSPLHF. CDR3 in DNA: TGTGCCACCAGCACCGGGACAGGGTTTTCACCCCTCCACTTT.

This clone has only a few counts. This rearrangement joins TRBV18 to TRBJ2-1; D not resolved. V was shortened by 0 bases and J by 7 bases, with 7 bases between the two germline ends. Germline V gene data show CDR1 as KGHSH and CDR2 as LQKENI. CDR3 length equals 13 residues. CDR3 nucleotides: TGTGCCAGCTCACCACCGATTCAGAATGAGCAGTTCTTC. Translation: CASSPPIQNEQFF.

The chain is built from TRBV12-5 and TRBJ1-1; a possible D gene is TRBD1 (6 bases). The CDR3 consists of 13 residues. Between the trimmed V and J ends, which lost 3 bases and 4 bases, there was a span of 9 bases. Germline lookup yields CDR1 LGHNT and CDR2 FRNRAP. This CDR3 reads CASGLKGGTEAFF. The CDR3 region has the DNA TGTGCTAGTGGTTTAAAAGGGGGCACTGAAGCTTTCTTT.

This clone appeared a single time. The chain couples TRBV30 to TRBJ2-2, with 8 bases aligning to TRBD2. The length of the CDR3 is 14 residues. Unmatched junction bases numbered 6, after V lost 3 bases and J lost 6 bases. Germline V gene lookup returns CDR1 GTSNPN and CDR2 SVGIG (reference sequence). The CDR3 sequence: CAWRRTSSSGELFF. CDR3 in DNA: TGTGCCTGGAGACGGACTAGCTCATCCGGGGAGCTGTTTTTT.

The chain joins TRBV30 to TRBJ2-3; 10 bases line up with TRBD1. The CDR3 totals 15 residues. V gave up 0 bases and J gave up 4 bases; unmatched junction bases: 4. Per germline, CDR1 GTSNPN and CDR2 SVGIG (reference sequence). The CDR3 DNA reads TGTGCCTGGAGTGTGGTGACAGGGGGCCCAGATACGCAGTATTTT. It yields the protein CAWSVVTGGPDTQYF.